This T cell receptor (beta chain) was profiled in a study of T cell repertoires in cytomegalovirus infection. The CDR3 loop spans 14 amino acids. V dropped 5 bases and J dropped 2 bases, with 11 bases sitting between them. Each CDR3 protein is one row after TCRdb ran MiXCR on the reads. The sample carries a few hundred thousand distinct CDR3 sequences, roughly 13% recorded once. Findings and caveats of the study: CMV carriers with the relevant HLA were identified by cumulative public TCR beta family frequency.

Note on this clonotype: Its target is unknown.

V is TRBV12-3 or TRBV12-4 and J is TRBJ2-3; TRBD2 is a possible D gene (6 bases). The TCR was taken from a human donor in good health (CMV status not recorded). Some clones in this sample may be carry-over from other donors' samples. The source material was PBMCs. This chain's CDR3 is CASSRDSFTDTQYF. CDR3 nucleotide sequence: TGTGCCAGCAGTCGGGACTCATTCACAGATACGCAGTATTTT.